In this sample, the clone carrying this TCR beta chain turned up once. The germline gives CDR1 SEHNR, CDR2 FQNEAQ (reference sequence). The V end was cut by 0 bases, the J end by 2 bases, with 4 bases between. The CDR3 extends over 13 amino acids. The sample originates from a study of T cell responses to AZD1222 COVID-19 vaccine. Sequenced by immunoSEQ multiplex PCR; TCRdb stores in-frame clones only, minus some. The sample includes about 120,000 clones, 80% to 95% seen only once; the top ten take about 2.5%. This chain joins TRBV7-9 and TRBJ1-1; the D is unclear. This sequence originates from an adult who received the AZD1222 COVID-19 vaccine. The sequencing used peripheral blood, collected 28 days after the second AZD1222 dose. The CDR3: CASSLARNTEAFF. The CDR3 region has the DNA TGTGCCAGCAGCTTAGCCCGTAACACTGAAGCTTTCTTT.